The clone carrying this T cell receptor beta chain occurred a few times. Its target is not known. This record belongs to a study of T cells in Graves' hyperthyroidism and ophthalmopathy. Study-level results: Separation of ophthalmopathy from stable hyperthyroidism was achieved by a 13 V-J model.

V dropped 5 bases and J dropped 4 bases, with 15 bases sitting between them. The CDR3 runs to 15 residues. Per the germline V gene, CDR1 is PRHDT and CDR2 is FYEKMQ (reference sequence). Clinical symptoms, serum thyroxine and TRAb, thyroid ultrasound and orbital computed tomography together formed the diagnostic basis. Amplification yielded TCR beta CDR3 regions, with RNA transcripts as the source. Using the HTBI primer set, a first-round RT-PCR was run on the TCR CDR3. TCRdb passed the multiplex PCR reads through MiXCR, listing each CDR3 protein once. The sample includes about 180,000 distinct CDR3 sequences, over 15% of them seen just once.

This receptor was taken from a woman between 50 and 59 years old with Graves' hyperthyroidism. The genes are TRBV13 and TRBJ1-3, with no clear D. Sequencing used blood. The CDR3 region has the DNA TGTGCCAGCAGCCAAGGCCCCCAAAAAGGAAACACCATATATTTT. Encoded protein: CASSQGPQKGNTIYF.